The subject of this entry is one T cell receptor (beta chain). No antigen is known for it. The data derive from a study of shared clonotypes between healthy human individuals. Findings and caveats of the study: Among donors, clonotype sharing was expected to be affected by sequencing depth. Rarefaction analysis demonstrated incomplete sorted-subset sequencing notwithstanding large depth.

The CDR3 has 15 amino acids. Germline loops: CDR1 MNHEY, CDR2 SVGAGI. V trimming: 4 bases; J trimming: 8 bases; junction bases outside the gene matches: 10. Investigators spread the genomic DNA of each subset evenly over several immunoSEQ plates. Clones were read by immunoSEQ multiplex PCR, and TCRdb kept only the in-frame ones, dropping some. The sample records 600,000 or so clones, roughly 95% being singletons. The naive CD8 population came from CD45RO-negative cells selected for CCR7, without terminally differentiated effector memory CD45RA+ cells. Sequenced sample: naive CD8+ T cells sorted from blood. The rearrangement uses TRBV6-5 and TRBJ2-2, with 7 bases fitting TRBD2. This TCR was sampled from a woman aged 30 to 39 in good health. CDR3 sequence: CASSLGLEKSGELFF. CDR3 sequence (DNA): TGTGCCAGCAGTTTAGGACTAGAGAAGAGTGGGGAGCTGTTTTTT.